This TCR beta chain was recovered during a study of low-dose radiotherapy and immunotherapy resistance in tumors. Sample time point: after trial treatment. Treatment given: LDRT plus nivolumab, ipilimumab, low-dose cyclophosphamide and aspirin (RACIN trial). This clonotype was counted many times. TCRs were put through about 20 PCR cycles of amplification with Phusion. A constant-region primer and the V-primer adapter served as the primer pair. TCRdb ran MiXCR on the reads and lists one entry per CDR3 protein. The table shows some 52,000 distinct CDR3 sequences, with roughly a third occurring only once. Sequenced material: PBMCs, taken after low-dose radiotherapy plus immunotherapy. The receptor comes from a male donor with rectosigmoid adenocarcinoma.

As DNA, the CDR3 is TGTGCCAGCAGCGACGTGGGGGATACGCAGTATTTT. This sequence encodes CASSDVGDTQYF. The chain combines TRBV7-9 with TRBJ2-3; no reliable D call. CDR3 length equals 12 residues. From germline, CDR1 is SEHNR and CDR2 FQNEAQ (reference sequence). V gave up 5 bases and J gave up 6 bases, with 9 bases separating them.